These T cell receptor beta chains were read from a single sample in a study of cytomegalovirus exposure and HLA in healthy donors. Repertoires were generated with immunoSEQ multiplex PCR, while TCRdb's copy carries only in-frame clones and drops some. Of about 78,000 clones in the sample, approximately 72% are singletons; the top ten hold around 10%. Specimen: PBMCs. The receptors were gathered from a woman in her forties in good health and CMV-seropositive. Each CDR3 is given with its conserved first and last residue. The order of the fields is clone size, CDR3 length, D gene, V gene, J gene, CDR3 protein, CDR3 DNA. D genes are given only for firm matches. Clone size is given for some rows only: seen once, a few or many times, or a class if the clone is expanded.

NA	14	NA	TRBV5-5	TRBJ2-3	CASSRGGSADTQYF	TGTGCCAGCAGCCGAGGAGGGAGCGCAGATACGCAGTATTTT
NA	18	TRBD2	TRBV7-2	TRBJ2-3	CASSLETGLGDPTNTQYF	TGTGCCAGCAGCTTAGAAACGGGACTAGGGGATCCTACGAATACGCAGTATTTT
few	11	NA	TRBV5-6	TRBJ2-7	CASSFGYEQYF	TGTGCCAGCAGCTTCGGTTACGAGCAGTACTTC
NA	16	NA	TRBV25-1	TRBJ1-3	CASSELGGPSGNTIYF	TGTGCCAGCAGTGAATTGGGGGGGCCTTCTGGAAACACCATATATTTT
NA	13	TRBD2	TRBV30	TRBJ2-7	CAWSRGLAGEQYF	TGTGCCTGGAGTCGAGGACTAGCAGGGGAGCAGTACTTC
NA	14	NA	TRBV30	TRBJ2-3	CAWSAHFQADTQYF	TGTGCCTGGAGTGCTCACTTTCAGGCAGATACGCAGTATTTT
NA	14	TRBD1	TRBV10-3	TRBJ2-5	CAISDRTGQETQYF	TGTGCCATCAGTGACCGGACAGGTCAAGAGACCCAGTACTTC
NA	15	TRBD2	TRBV6-5	TRBJ2-1	CASSYSTGLANEQFF	TGTGCCAGCAGTTACTCTACCGGACTAGCGAATGAGCAGTTCTTC
NA	17	TRBD1	TRBV7-8	TRBJ1-5	CASSTLPTGVSNQPQHF	TGTGCCAGCAGCACACTTCCGACAGGGGTAAGCAATCAGCCCCAGCATTTT
NA	15	NA	TRBV5-5	TRBJ1-5	CASSPWQKTNQPQHF	TGTGCCAGCAGCCCGTGGCAGAAAACCAATCAGCCCCAGCATTTT
few	18	TRBD1	TRBV18	TRBJ1-4	CASSRGQASVATNEKLFF	TGTGCCAGCTCACGTGGACAGGCCTCCGTTGCAACTAATGAAAAACTGTTTTTT
once	17	NA	TRBV27	TRBJ1-6	CASSLKSGGSYNSPLHF	TGTGCCAGCAGTCTTAAATCGGGGGGCTCCTATAATTCACCCCTCCACTTT
once	12	NA	TRBV9	TRBJ2-1	CASSVRDNEQFF	TGTGCCAGCAGCGTTAGAGACAATGAGCAGTTCTTC
medium-sized	13	NA	TRBV10-3	TRBJ1-2	CAISESGRYGYTF	TGTGCCATCAGTGAGTCCGGGAGGTATGGCTACACCTTC
NA	15	NA	TRBV27	TRBJ1-3	CASSLYFGSNEGIYF	TGTGCCAGCAGTTTATACTTTGGCAGTAATGAGGGCATATATTTT
NA	11	NA	TRBV29-1	TRBJ2-3	CSAAGPDTQYF	TGCAGCGCCGCGGGGCCAGATACGCAGTATTTT
NA	16	NA	TRBV30	TRBJ2-6	CALARQGVSGANVLTF	TGTGCTTTAGCCCGGCAGGGCGTCTCTGGGGCCAACGTCCTGACTTTC
NA	13	NA	TRBV2	TRBJ1-2	CASSVTGQNGYTF	TGTGCCAGCAGTGTAACAGGTCAGAATGGCTACACCTTC
NA	13	NA	TRBV28	TRBJ2-7	CASSLLDPYEQYF	TGTGCCAGCAGTTTACTAGACCCCTACGAGCAGTACTTC
NA	15	NA	TRBV7-9	TRBJ2-7	CASSVGTFGPYEQYF	TGTGCCAGCAGCGTAGGGACATTCGGGCCCTACGAGCAGTACTTC
NA	14	TRBD1	TRBV5-1	TRBJ1-2	CASSRTTGAYGYTF	TGCGCCAGCAGCCGCACGACAGGGGCTTATGGCTACACCTTC
NA	14	TRBD1	TRBV28	TRBJ1-2	CASIITGDGGGYTF	TGTGCCAGCATTATAACAGGGGACGGAGGCGGCTACACCTTC
NA	13	NA	TRBV19	TRBJ1-1	CASSPNWNTEAFF	TGTGCCAGTAGCCCCAACTGGAACACTGAAGCTTTCTTT
NA	12	TRBD1	TRBV28	TRBJ1-5	CASSQQTGVPHF	TGTGCCAGCAGCCAACAAACAGGGGTCCCGCATTTT
once	14	TRBD2	TRBV19	TRBJ2-1	CASSFSGRGNEQFF	TGTGCCAGTAGTTTTAGCGGGAGGGGGAATGAGCAGTTCTTC
once	16	NA	TRBV29-1	TRBJ2-4	CSVVQGLMRGQNIQYF	TGCAGCGTAGTACAGGGTCTGATGAGGGGACAAAACATTCAGTACTTC
NA	18	TRBD2	TRBV19	TRBJ2-5	CASSSRTSGVLPPETQYF	TGTGCCAGTAGTTCACGGACTAGCGGGGTCCTCCCACCAGAGACCCAGTACTTC
few	15	NA	TRBV19	TRBJ1-5	CASSTRQAHNQPQHF	TGTGCCAGTAGTACAAGACAGGCCCACAATCAGCCCCAGCATTTT
NA	12	TRBD1	TRBV29-1	TRBJ1-2	CSVRRQGNRYTF	TGCAGCGTCCGTCGACAGGGTAATCGCTACACCTTC
few	13	NA	TRBV6-1	TRBJ2-5	CASSRTDKETQYF	TGTGCCAGCAGTCGGACAGACAAAGAGACCCAGTACTTC
NA	11	NA	TRBV29-1	TRBJ2-3	CSAGGADTQYF	TGCAGCGCAGGAGGGGCAGATACGCAGTATTTT
NA	14	NA	TRBV15	TRBJ1-5	CATSSGQPNQPQHF	TGTGCCACCAGCAGCGGACAGCCTAATCAGCCCCAGCATTTT
NA	13	NA	TRBV6-6	TRBJ2-2	CASSQANTGELFF	TGTGCCAGCAGCCAAGCAAACACCGGGGAGCTGTTTTTT
NA	16	TRBD2	TRBV30	TRBJ2-2	CAWKLPGLGNTGELFF	TGTGCCTGGAAACTACCGGGACTAGGGAACACCGGGGAGCTGTTTTTT
NA	17	TRBD1	TRBV10-1	TRBJ2-2	CASSDPRGTENTGELFF	TGCGCCAGCAGTGACCCACGAGGGACAGAGAACACCGGGGAGCTGTTTTTT
NA	16	TRBD1	TRBV5-4	TRBJ1-1	CASSQGQGAKRGEAFF	TGTGCCAGCAGCCAAGGACAGGGGGCGAAGAGGGGGGAAGCTTTCTTT
NA	15	TRBD1	TRBV30	TRBJ1-5	CAWRNQDRENQPQHF	TGTGCCTGGAGAAACCAGGACAGGGAAAATCAGCCCCAGCATTTT
NA	13	NA	TRBV7-2	TRBJ1-2	CASNTDQGFGYTF	TGTGCCAGCAATACGGACCAGGGGTTCGGCTACACCTTC
NA	13	TRBD1	TRBV10-1	TRBJ2-7	CASTRQGPYEQYF	TGCGCCAGCACCCGACAGGGGCCCTACGAGCAGTACTTC
NA	15	NA	TRBV18	TRBJ2-2	CASSKAAGNTGELFF	TGTGCCAGCTCGAAAGCGGCCGGGAACACCGGGGAGCTGTTTTTT
NA	17	NA	TRBV28	TRBJ1-1	CASSFRLLGGVNTEAFF	TGTGCCAGCAGTTTCCGCCTGCTTGGAGGGGTGAACACTGAAGCTTTCTTT
NA	15	TRBD1	TRBV11-2	TRBJ2-7	CASSSGAGGSYEQYF	TGTGCCAGCAGCTCTGGGGCAGGGGGCTCCTACGAGCAGTACTTC
few	15	NA	TRBV6-1	TRBJ2-2	CASRAELGLTGELFF	TGTGCCAGCAGGGCCGAACTTGGGCTTACCGGGGAGCTGTTTTTT
NA	13	NA	TRBV28	TRBJ1-2	CASRRTREYGYTF	TGTGCCAGCAGGAGGACAAGGGAATATGGCTACACCTTC
many	15	NA	TRBV19	TRBJ1-3	CASDTGLNSGNTIYF	TGTGCCAGTGACACCGGACTGAACTCTGGAAACACCATATATTTT
NA	17	TRBD2	TRBV5-6	TRBJ2-3	CASSLALGSGRQDTQYF	TGTGCCAGCAGCTTGGCCTTAGGTAGCGGGAGACAGGATACGCAGTATTTT
NA	16	TRBD2	TRBV7-6	TRBJ2-3	CASSLAGGTWGDTQYF	TGTGCCAGCAGCTTAGCGGGGGGGACTTGGGGTGATACGCAGTATTTT
NA	15	TRBD1	TRBV6-5	TRBJ1-5	CASSPATGINQPQHF	TGTGCCAGCAGCCCAGCGACAGGGATCAATCAGCCCCAGCATTTT
NA	12	NA	TRBV5-6	TRBJ1-5	CAGSSVNQPQHF	TGTGCCGGCAGCTCAGTGAATCAGCCCCAGCATTTT
NA	14	NA	TRBV5-1	TRBJ2-4	CASKKDSSQNIQYF	TGCGCCAGCAAGAAGGATAGCTCCCAAAACATTCAGTACTTC
once	12	NA	TRBV25-1	TRBJ1-2	CASSANNYGYTF	TGTGCCAGCAGTGCAAATAACTATGGCTACACCTTC